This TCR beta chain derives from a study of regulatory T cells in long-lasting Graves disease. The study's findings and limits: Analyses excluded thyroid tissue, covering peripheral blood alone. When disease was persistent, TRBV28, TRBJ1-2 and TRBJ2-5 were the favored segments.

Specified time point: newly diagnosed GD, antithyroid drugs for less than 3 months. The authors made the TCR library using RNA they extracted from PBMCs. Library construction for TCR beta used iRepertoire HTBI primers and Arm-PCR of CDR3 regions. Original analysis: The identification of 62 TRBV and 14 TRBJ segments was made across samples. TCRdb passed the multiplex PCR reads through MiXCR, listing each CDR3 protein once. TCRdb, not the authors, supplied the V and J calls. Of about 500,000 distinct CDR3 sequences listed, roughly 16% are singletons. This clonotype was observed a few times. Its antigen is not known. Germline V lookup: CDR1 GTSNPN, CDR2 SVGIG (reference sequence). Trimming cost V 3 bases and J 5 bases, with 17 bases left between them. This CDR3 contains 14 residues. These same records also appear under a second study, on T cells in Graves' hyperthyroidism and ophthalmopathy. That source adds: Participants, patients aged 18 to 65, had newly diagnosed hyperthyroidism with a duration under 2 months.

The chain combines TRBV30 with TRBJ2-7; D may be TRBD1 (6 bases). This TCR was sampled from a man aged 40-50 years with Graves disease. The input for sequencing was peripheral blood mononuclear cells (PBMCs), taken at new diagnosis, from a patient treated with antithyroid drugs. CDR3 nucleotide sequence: TGTGCCTGGAGCAAAGGGGGTTTGGTGCACGAGCAGTACTTC. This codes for CAWSKGGLVHEQYF.